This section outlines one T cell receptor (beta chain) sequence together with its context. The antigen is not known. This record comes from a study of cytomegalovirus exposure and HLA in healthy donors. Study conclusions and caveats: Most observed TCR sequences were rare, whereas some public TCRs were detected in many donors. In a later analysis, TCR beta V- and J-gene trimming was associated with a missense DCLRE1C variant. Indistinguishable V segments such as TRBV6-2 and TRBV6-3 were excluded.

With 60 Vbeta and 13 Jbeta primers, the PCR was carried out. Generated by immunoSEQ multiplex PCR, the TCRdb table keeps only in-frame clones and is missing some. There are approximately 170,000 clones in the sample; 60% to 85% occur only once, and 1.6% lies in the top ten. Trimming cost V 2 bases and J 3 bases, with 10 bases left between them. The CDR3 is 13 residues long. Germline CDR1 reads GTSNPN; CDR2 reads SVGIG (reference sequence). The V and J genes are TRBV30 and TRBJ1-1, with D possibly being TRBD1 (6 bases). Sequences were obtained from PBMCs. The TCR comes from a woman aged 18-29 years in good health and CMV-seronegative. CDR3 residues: CAWSRGGDTEAFF. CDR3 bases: TGTGCCTGGAGTAGGGGGGGGGACACTGAAGCTTTCTTT.